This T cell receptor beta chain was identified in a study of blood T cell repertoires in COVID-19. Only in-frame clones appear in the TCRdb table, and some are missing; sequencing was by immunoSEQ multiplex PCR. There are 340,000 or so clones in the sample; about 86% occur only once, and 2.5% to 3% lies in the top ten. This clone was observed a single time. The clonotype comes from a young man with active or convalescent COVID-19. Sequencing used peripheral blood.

The CDR3 DNA reads TGTGCCAGCAGCCCCCTGGCCTTTTCAGCGGGGGTTTCTGGGGAGCTGTTTTTT. Amino acid sequence: CASSPLAFSAGVSGELFF. The chain is built from TRBV6-2 or TRBV6-3 and TRBJ2-2; 8 bases match TRBD2. This CDR3 has 18 residues. Germline trimming cut 6 bases from V and 8 bases from J; bases unmatched to any gene: 20. CDR1 is MNHEY, CDR2 SVGEGT, per germline.